This T cell receptor beta chain was sequenced during a study of identical twins. Looked up from germline, CDR1 is ENHRY and CDR2 is SYGVKD. The CDR3 is 16 amino acids. The cDNA had a unique molecular identifier and a template-switch universal primer site. TCRdb re-analysed the 5' RACE reads in MiXCR, keeping a single row per CDR3 protein. The table has approximately 670,000 distinct CDR3 sequences, around 6.1% seen once. On this clonotype: Antigen specificity is unknown. One base away lies a much larger clone, so this may be a sequencing read error.

Study results and limitations: With abundant cord blood beta clonotypes, insertions were fewer; memory repertoires showed no such pattern. Possibly, invariant MAIT and iNKT cells partly confounded zero-insertion analyses.

The source of this sequence is a man aged 18 to 30 in good health. Sequencing was carried out using naive T cells sorted from blood. The gene calls are TRBV10-3 and TRBJ2-7; D unresolved. The CDR3 bases are TGTGCCATCAGTGAGTCGACGGACGGCGACTCCTACAAGCAGTACTTC. Protein sequence: CAISESTDGDSYKQYF.